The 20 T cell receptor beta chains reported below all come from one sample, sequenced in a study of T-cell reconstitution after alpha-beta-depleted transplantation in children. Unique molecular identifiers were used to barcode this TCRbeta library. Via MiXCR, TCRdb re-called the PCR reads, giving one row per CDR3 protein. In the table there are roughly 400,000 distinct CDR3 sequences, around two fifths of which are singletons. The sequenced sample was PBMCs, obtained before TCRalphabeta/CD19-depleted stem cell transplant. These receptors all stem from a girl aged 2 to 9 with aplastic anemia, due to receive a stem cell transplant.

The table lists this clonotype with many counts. CDR3 nucleotide sequence: TGTGCCAGCAGTTTTTACAGGGGGCGATCTGGCTACACCTTC. This sequence encodes CASSFYRGRSGYTF. The rearrangement links TRBV12-3 or TRBV12-4 to TRBJ1-2; 9 nucleotides line up with TRBD1. The CDR3 consists of 14 residues. Trimming removed 3 bases from V and 7 bases from J; junction bases left unmatched: 6.

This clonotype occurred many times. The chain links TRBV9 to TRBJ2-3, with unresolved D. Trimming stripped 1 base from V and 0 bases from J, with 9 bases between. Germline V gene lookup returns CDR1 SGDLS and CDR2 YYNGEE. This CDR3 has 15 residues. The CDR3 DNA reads TGTGCCAGCAGCGTATTAAGCTTAAGCACAGATACGCAGTATTTT. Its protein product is CASSVLSLSTDTQYF.

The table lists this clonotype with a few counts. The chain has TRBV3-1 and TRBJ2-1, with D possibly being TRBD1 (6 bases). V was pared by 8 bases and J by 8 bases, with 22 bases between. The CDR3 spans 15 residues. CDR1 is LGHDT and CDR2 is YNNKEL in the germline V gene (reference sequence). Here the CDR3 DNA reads TGTGCCAGCTATCCCCGGGAAAGGGGGTATTATGAGCAGTTCTTC. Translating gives CASYPRERGYYEQFF.

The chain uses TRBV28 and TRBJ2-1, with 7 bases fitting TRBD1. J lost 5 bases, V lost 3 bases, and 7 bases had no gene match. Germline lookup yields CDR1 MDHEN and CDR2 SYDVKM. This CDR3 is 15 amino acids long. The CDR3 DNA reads TGTGCCAGCAGTTTCTACCGGGACAGCGACAATGAGCAGTTCTTC. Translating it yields CASSFYRDSDNEQFF.

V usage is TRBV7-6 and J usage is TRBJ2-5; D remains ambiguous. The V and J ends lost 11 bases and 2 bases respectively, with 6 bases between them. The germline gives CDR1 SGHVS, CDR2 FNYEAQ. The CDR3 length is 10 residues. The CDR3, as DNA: TGTGCCGGTCAACAAGAGACCCAGTACTTC. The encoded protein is CAGQQETQYF.

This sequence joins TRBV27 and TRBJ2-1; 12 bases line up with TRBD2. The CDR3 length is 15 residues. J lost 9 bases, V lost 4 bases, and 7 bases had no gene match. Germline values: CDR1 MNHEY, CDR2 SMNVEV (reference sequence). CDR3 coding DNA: TGTGCCAGCAGTTGGGCTAGCGGGGGGGCCGGTGAGCAGTTCTTC. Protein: CASSWASGGAGEQFF.

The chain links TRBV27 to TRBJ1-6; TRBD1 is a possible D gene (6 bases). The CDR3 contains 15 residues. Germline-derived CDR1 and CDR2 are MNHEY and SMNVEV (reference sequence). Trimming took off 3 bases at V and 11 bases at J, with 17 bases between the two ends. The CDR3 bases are TGTGCCAGCAGTTTGCCGACAGGCCCCTGGGCACCCCTCCACTTT. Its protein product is CASSLPTGPWAPLHF.

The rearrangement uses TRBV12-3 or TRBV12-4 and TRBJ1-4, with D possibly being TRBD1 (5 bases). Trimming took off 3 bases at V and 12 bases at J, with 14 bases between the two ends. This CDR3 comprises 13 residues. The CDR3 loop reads CASSFVGGVELFF. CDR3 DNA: TGTGCCAGCAGTTTCGTCGGGGGGGTGGAACTGTTTTTT.

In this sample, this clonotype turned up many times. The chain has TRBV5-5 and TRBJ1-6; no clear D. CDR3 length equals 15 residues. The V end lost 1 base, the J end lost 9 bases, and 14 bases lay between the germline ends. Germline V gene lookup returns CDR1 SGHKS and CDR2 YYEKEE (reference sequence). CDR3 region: CASSLTVQGGSPLHF. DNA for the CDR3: TGTGCCAGCAGCTTGACAGTGCAAGGTGGTTCACCCCTCCACTTT.

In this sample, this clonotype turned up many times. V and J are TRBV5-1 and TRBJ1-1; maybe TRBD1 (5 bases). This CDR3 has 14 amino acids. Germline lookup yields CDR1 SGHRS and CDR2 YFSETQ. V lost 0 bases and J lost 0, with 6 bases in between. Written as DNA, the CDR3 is TGCGCCAGCAGCTTGGAGGGGATGAACACTGAAGCTTTCTTT. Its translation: CASSLEGMNTEAFF.

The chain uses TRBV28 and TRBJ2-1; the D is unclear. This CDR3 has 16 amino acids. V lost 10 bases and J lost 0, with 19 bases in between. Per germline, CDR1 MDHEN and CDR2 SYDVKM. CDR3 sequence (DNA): TGTGCCATTTTCTATGTGGGGTCGAGCTCCTACAATGAGCAGTTCTTC. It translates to CAIFYVGSSSYNEQFF.

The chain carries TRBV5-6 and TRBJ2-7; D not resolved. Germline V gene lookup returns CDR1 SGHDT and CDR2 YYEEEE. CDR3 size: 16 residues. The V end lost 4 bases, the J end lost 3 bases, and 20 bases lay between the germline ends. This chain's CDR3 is CASSRPQRGYLYEQYF. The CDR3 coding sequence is TGTGCCAGCAGCCGACCTCAGCGAGGCTACCTCTACGAGCAGTACTTC.

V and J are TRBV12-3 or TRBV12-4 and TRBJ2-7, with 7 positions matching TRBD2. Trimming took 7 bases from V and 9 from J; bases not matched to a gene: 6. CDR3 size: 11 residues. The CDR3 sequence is CASTMGGWQYF. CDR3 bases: TGTGCCAGCACTATGGGAGGGTGGCAGTACTTC.

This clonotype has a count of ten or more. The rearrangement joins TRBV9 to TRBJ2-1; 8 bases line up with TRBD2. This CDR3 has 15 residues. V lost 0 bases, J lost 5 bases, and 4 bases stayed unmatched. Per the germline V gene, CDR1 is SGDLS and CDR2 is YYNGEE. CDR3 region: CASSVVSGADNEQFF. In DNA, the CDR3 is TGTGCCAGCAGCGTAGTTAGCGGGGCAGACAATGAGCAGTTCTTC.

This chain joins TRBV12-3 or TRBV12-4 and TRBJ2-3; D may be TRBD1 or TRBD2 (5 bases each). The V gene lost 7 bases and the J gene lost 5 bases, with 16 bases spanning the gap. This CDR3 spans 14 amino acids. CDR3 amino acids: CASTPRGALDTQYF. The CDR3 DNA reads TGTGCCAGCACCCCTCGAGGGGCCTTAGATACGCAGTATTTT.

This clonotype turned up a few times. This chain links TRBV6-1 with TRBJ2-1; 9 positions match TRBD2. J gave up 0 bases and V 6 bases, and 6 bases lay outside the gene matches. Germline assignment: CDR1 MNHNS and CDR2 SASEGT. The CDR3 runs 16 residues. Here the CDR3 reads CASSGTSRSSYNEQFF. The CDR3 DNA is TGTGCCAGCAGCGGGACTAGCCGAAGCTCCTACAATGAGCAGTTCTTC.

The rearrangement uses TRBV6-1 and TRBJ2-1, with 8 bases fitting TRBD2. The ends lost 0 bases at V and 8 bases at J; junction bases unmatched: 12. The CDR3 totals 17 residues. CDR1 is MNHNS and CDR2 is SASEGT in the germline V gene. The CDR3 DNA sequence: TGTGCCAGCAGTGAAGCGGTGGGGGGACTAGATGTCTATGAGCAGTTCTTC. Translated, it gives CASSEAVGGLDVYEQFF.

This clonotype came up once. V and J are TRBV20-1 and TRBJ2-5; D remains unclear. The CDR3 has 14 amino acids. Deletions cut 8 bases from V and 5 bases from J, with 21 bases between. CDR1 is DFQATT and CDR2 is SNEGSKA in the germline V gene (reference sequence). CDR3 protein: CSPKPRFQGETQYF. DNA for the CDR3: TGCAGTCCTAAACCTCGGTTCCAAGGGGAGACCCAGTACTTC.

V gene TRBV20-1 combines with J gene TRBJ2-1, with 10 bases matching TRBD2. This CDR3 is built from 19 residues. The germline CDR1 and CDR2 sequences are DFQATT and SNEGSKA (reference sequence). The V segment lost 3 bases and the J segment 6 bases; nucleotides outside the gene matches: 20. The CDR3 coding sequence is TGCAGTGCTAGGGGAGCGGGAGGGCCGAGCAACGGGCGACTCAATGAGCAGTTCTTC. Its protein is CSARGAGGPSNGRLNEQFF.

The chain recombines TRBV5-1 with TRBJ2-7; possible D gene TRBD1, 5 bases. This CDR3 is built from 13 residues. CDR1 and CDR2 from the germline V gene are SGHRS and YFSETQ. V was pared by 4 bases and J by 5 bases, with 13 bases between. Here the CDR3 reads CASSPDIINEQYF. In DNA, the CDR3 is TGCGCCAGCAGCCCGGACATCATCAACGAGCAGTACTTC. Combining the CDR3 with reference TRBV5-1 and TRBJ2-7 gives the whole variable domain KAGVTQTPRYLIKTRGQQVTLSCSPISGHRSVSWYQQTPGQGLQFLFEYFSETQRNKGNFPGRFSGRQFSNSRSEMNVSTLELGDSALYLCASSPDIINEQYFGPGTRLTVT.